The T cell receptor beta chain described here comes from a study of T cells in Graves' hyperthyroidism and ophthalmopathy. Study-wide findings and caveats: Before onset, ophthalmopathy was predicted by the model a median approximately 6.6 months earlier. Among thyroid clonotypes expanded above 0.001, most also appeared in blood.

The germline V gene encodes CDR1 DFQATT and CDR2 SNEGSKA (reference sequence). The CDR3 length is 15 residues. Trimming took 6 bases from V and 0 from J, leaving 18 bases between them. RNA transcripts provided the source from which TCR beta CDR3 regions were amplified. In the first-round RT-PCR of the TCR CDR3, the HTBI primer set was used. One entry per CDR3 protein results from TCRdb running MiXCR on the multiplex PCR reads. Among 200,000 to 250,000 distinct CDR3 sequences listed, about 24% were seen once. The diagnostic basis comprised clinical symptoms, serum thyroxine and TRAb, thyroid ultrasound and orbital computed tomography. It was roughly 10 ml of fresh peripheral blood that supplied the PBMCs. A remark on this clonotype: What it recognizes is unknown.

The rearrangement links TRBV20-1 to TRBJ2-7; D gene unclear. This clonotype originated in a woman aged 40-49 years with Graves' ophthalmopathy. Sample: blood. The CDR3 reads CSAPFVGRTSYEQYF. The CDR3 region has the DNA TGCAGTGCCCCCTTCGTCGGTCGGACCTCCTACGAGCAGTACTTC.